This T cell receptor beta chain comes out of a study of cytomegalovirus exposure and HLA in healthy donors. It was with 60 Vbeta and 13 Jbeta primers that the PCR ran. Using immunoSEQ multiplex PCR, the repertoire was profiled, and TCRdb retains in-frame clones only, with some absent. The data hold 120,000 to 150,000 clones, with approximately 70% observed a single time. The CDR3 totals 15 residues. CDR1 is KGHSH, CDR2 LQKENI, per germline. V was pared by 0 bases and J by 4 bases, with 12 bases between. Sample: PBMCs. The chain recombines TRBV18 with TRBJ1-1, with D tentatively TRBD1 (5 bases). The source of this sequence is a human donor in good health. The CDR3 loop is CASSPPAGLGTEAFF. CDR3 DNA sequence: TGTGCCAGCTCACCACCGGCAGGGTTGGGCACTGAAGCTTTCTTT.